These 13 T cell receptor beta chains were all obtained from the same sample, sequenced in a study of low-dose radiotherapy and immunotherapy resistance in tumors. cDNA synthesis used a TRAV/TRBV-specific primer set for both chains. TCRs were amplified for approximately 21 PCR cycles with a constant-region primer and V-primer adapter. TCRdb fed the reads into MiXCR, producing one record per CDR3 protein. The repertoire consists of 30,000 or so distinct CDR3 sequences, with less than 65% occurring once and the leading ten covering 5.7%. Time point indicated: after trial treatment. Treatment specified: LDRT plus nivolumab, ipilimumab, low-dose cyclophosphamide and aspirin (RACIN trial). This specimen was PBMCs, taken after low-dose radiotherapy plus immunotherapy. The receptors were sampled from a male donor with gallbladder cancer.

This clonotype rates as medium-sized. The chain carries TRBV19 and TRBJ1-5; tentative D call: TRBD1 (5 bases). The germline gives CDR1 LNHDA, CDR2 SQIVND (reference sequence). Trimming left V 1 base short and J 4 bases short, with 11 bases between. The CDR3 runs 15 residues. CDR3 nucleotides: TGTGCCAGTAGTATAGTAAGGGGCTGGAATCAGCCCCAGCATTTT. Translated, it gives CASSIVRGWNQPQHF.

This clonotype was detected only once. It differs at one base from a far larger clone, so likely a read error. The rearrangement links TRBV20-1 to TRBJ2-1; tentative D call: TRBD2 (6 bases). CDR3 length: 12 amino acids. The V gene lost 4 bases and the J gene lost 13 bases, with 17 bases spanning the gap. Germline CDR1 reads DFQATT; CDR2 reads SNEGSKA (reference sequence). The CDR3 nucleotides read TGCAGTGCTACGGACTGGGGGGAGACCCAGTTCTTC. Amino acid sequence: CSATDWGETQFF.

With respect to this clonotype: The germline gene is not matched at one end of the junction; a read error may be the cause. The chain has TRBV11-2 and TRBJ1-4; D remains unclear. The CDR3 covers 15 residues. In germline, CDR1 is SGHAT, CDR2 FQNNGV. CDR3 bases: TGTGCCAGCAGCCTAGATGTCGGTGTTGGGGAAAAACTGTTTTTT. It specifies CASSLDVGVGEKLFF.

The CDR3 sequence: CSVTVSGNTIYF. The CDR3 DNA is TGCAGCGTTACAGTCTCTGGAAACACCATATATTTT. V gene TRBV29-1 combines with J gene TRBJ1-3; no definite D call. This CDR3 is built from 12 residues. Trimming cost V 5 bases and J 0 bases, with 5 bases left between them. Per the germline V gene, CDR1 is SQVTM and CDR2 is ANQGSEA.

Worth noting for this clonotype: This likely traces to a read error, being one base from a far larger clone. The rearrangement links TRBV6-1 to TRBJ2-7, with TRBD2 identical over 9 bases. The CDR3 is made up of 16 amino acids. J was trimmed by 7 bases and V by 5 bases; bases with no gene match: 15. Per germline, CDR1 MNHNS and CDR2 SASEGT. CDR3 coding DNA: TGTGCCAGCAGTTACGGGGCTAGCGGGGCCTACAATGAGCAGTACTTC. It specifies CASSYGASGAYNEQYF.

As for this clonotype: This may stem from a read error, because a much larger clone lies one nucleotide away. This sequence joins TRBV28 and TRBJ2-1; possible D gene TRBD1, 7 bases. Deletions cut 6 bases from V and 7 bases from J, with 19 bases between. In germline, CDR1 is MDHEN, CDR2 SYDVKM. The CDR3 has 15 amino acids. The DNA of the CDR3 is TGTGCCAGCAGCCGCCGCCAGGAGGGGGCGAATGAGCAGTTCTTC. This sequence encodes CASSRRQEGANEQFF.

In its sample, this clonotype is medium-sized. CDR3 sequence reads: CASSKERRLAGNTNTGELFF. DNA for the CDR3: TGTGCCAGCAGCAAAGAACGGCGACTAGCGGGGAACACGAACACCGGGGAGCTGTTTTTT. This chain uses TRBV21-1 with TRBJ2-2; TRBD2 is taken as the D call from the table, unchecked against the DNA. TRBV21-1 is deemed a pseudogene. This CDR3 region has 20 residues.

By proportion, this clonotype is medium-sized (0.01 to 0.1%). The chain combines TRBV5-1 with TRBJ2-1, with unresolved D. V dropped 1 base and J dropped 6 bases, with 5 bases sitting between them. Germline-derived CDR1 and CDR2 are SGHRS and YFSETQ. The CDR3 length is 12 residues. This chain's CDR3 is CASSLPANEQFF. Written as DNA, the CDR3 is TGCGCCAGCAGCTTGCCCGCCAATGAGCAGTTCTTC.

The gene calls are TRBV9 and TRBJ1-3; D is uncertain. Trimming cost V 4 bases and J 0 bases, with 11 bases left between them. Per germline, CDR1 SGDLS and CDR2 YYNGEE. This CDR3 is 15 amino acids long. The CDR3 region is CASSTEGSSGNTIYF. The CDR3 coding sequence is TGTGCCAGCAGCACCGAAGGGAGCTCTGGAAACACCATATATTTT.

This clonotype is classed as medium-sized. The V gene is TRBV9, the J gene TRBJ1-4; D is ambiguous. Trimming shortened V by 0 bases and J by 10 bases, and 16 bases separated the two germline ends. CDR1 and CDR2 from the germline V gene are SGDLS and YYNGEE. CDR3 length: 15 residues. CDR3 residues: CASSVDGERAGKLFF. CDR3 DNA sequence: TGTGCCAGCAGCGTAGATGGGGAGCGGGCCGGAAAACTGTTTTTT.

This clonotype rates as medium-sized. This chain joins TRBV6-6 and TRBJ1-5, with a weak D call TRBD1 (5 bases). The V gene lost 6 bases and the J gene lost 0 bases, with 12 bases spanning the gap. Germline CDR1 reads MNHNY; CDR2 reads SVGAGI (reference sequence). The CDR3 has 15 residues. The CDR3 nucleotides are TGTGCCAGCAGCTGGGGGGGGAGTAGCAATCAGCCCCAGCATTTT. Protein sequence: CASSWGGSSNQPQHF.

This clonotype was found a few times. V gene TRBV6-2 or TRBV6-3 combines with J gene TRBJ1-2, with D unclear. Looked up from germline, CDR1 is MNHEY and CDR2 is SVGEGT. The CDR3 loop spans 14 amino acids. Trimming shortened V by 6 bases and J by 7 bases, and 18 bases separated the two germline ends. CDR3: CASSPSGSRGGYTF. The CDR3 bases are TGTGCCAGCAGCCCGTCCGGGTCCCGGGGTGGCTACACCTTC.

The rearrangement links TRBV7-9 to TRBJ2-7; TRBD1 agrees at 7 bases. CDR1 and CDR2 (germline): SEHNR, FQNEAQ (reference sequence). The CDR3 contains 14 residues. After removal of 1 base from V and 6 bases from J, the junction contained 6 bases not matched to a gene. DNA of the CDR3: TGTGCCAGCAGCTTAGGGACAGGTGGCTCCGAGCAGTACTTC. Its protein is CASSLGTGGSEQYF.